This T cell receptor beta chain appears in the sequencing data of a study of cytotoxic CD8 clonotypes in ibrutinib-treated CLL. Germline CDR1 and CDR2: SGHTA and FQGNSA. The CDR3 has 16 residues. V dropped 5 bases and J dropped 4 bases, with 20 bases sitting between them. This clone was picked up a small number of times. Antigen: not known. Some clones are missing from TCRdb's copy, which holds only in-frame ones; the method was immunoSEQ multiplex PCR. The data show fewer than 90,000 clones, with under 70% seen just once and approximately 5.2% held by the top ten. Study-level findings and limits: Under therapy, public clonotypes either contracted or stayed stable, and they were uncommon.

The TCR was taken from a human donor with chronic lymphocytic leukemia. The sequenced sample was PBMCs, obtained after 12 months of ibrutinib treatment. The chain is built from TRBV7-2 and TRBJ1-1; no clear D gene. CDR3 nucleotide sequence: TGTGCCAGCAGCCGCTGGGAGGTTTTGAGTACCACTGAAGCTTTCTTT. Its protein is CASSRWEVLSTTEAFF.